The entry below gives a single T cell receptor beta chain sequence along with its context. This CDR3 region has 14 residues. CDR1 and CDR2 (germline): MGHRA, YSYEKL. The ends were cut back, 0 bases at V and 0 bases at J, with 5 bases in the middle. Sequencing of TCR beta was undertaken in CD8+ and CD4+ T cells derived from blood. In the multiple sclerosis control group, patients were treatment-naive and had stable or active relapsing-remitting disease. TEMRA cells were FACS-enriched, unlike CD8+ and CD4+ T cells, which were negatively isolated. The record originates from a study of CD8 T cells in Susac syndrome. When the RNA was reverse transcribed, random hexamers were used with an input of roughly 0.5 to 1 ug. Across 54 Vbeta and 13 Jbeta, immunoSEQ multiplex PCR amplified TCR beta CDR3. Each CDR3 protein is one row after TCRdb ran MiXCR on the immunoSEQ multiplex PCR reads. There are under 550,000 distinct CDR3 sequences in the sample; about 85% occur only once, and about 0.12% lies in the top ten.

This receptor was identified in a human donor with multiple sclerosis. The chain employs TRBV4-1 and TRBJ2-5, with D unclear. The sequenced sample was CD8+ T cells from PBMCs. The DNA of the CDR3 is TGCGCCAGCAGCCAAGAATCCAACCAAGAGACCCAGTACTTC. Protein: CASSQESNQETQYF.